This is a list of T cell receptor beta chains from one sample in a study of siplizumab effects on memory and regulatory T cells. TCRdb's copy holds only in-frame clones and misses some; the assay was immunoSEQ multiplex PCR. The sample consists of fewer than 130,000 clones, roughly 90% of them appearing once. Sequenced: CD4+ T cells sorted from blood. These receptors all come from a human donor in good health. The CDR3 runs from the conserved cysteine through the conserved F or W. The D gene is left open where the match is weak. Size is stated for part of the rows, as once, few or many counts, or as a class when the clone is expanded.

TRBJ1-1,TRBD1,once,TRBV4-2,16,CASSQEGTGGNTEAFF,TGTGCCAGCAGCCAAGAGGGGACAGGGGGCAACACTGAAGCTTTCTTT
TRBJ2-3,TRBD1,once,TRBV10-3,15,CAIRDTQGRTDTQYF,TGTGCCATCAGGGACACACAGGGGCGCACAGATACGCAGTATTTT
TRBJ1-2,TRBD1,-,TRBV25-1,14,CASSGDRGYYGYTF,TGTGCCAGCAGTGGGGACAGGGGATACTATGGCTACACCTTC
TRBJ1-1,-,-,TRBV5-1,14,CASSFRGQNTEAFF,TGCGCCAGCAGCTTCCGGGGACAGAACACTGAAGCTTTCTTT
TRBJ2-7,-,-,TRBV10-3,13,CAISDLDTYEQYF,TGTGCCATCAGTGACCTGGACACCTACGAGCAGTACTTC
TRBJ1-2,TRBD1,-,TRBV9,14,CASSVAGQGFGYTF,TGTGCCAGCAGCGTAGCCGGACAGGGTTTTGGCTACACCTTC
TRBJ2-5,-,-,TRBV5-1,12,CASSADQETQYF,TGCGCCAGCAGCGCCGACCAAGAGACCCAGTACTTC
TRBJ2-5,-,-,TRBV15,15,CATSSQRQATETQYF,TGTGCCACCAGCAGCCAAAGACAGGCCACGGAGACCCAGTACTTC
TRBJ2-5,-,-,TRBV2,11,CASSPRETQYF,TGTGCCAGCAGTCCTCGAGAGACCCAGTACTTC
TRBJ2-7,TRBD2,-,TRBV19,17,CASSMSSGTSGSYEQYF,TGTGCCAGTAGTATGTCTTCCGGGACTAGCGGCTCCTACGAGCAGTACTTC
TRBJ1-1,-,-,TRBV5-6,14,CASSLGSLNTEAFF,TGTGCCAGCAGCTTAGGGTCACTGAACACTGAAGCTTTCTTT
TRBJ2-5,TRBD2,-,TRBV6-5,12,CASNRGGETQYF,TGTGCCAGCAACCGGGGGGGCGAGACCCAGTACTTC
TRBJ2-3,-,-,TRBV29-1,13,CSVEGGGTDTQYF,TGCAGCGTTGAAGGGGGGGGCACAGATACGCAGTATTTT
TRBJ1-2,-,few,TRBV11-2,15,CASSLGSGSPDGYTF,TGTGCCAGCAGCTTAGGTTCGGGGAGTCCAGATGGCTACACCTTC
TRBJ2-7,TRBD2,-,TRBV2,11,CAGEAGGEQYF,TGTGCCGGAGAAGCGGGAGGGGAGCAGTACTTC
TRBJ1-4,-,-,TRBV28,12,CASSPTNEKLFF,TGTGCCAGCTCCCCAACTAATGAAAAACTGTTTTTT
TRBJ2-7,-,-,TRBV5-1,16,CASSLEPATVDYEQYF,TGCGCCAGCAGCTTGGAACCGGCCACAGTAGACTACGAGCAGTACTTC
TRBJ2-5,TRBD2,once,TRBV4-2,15,CASSQGSSGQETQYF,TGTGCCAGCAGCCAAGGCTCTAGCGGCCAAGAGACCCAGTACTTC
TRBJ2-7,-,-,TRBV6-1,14,CASSEKTGSYEQYF,TGTGCCAGCAGTGAAAAAACGGGAAGCTACGAGCAGTACTTC
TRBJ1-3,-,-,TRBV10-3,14,CAIRNSDSGNTIYF,TGTGCCATCAGGAACAGCGACTCTGGAAACACCATATATTTT
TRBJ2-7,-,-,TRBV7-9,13,CASSLPTPYEQYF,TGTGCCAGCAGCCTCCCAACCCCCTACGAGCAGTACTTC
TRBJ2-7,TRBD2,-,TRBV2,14,CASRGLAGAYEQYF,TGTGCCAGCCGGGGACTAGCGGGAGCATACGAGCAGTACTTC
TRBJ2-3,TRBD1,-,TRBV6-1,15,CASTYGQGTEDTQYF,TGTGCCAGCACCTACGGACAGGGGACGGAAGATACGCAGTATTTT
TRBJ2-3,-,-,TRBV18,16,CASSAAPGPVTDTQYF,TGTGCCAGCTCGGCCGCCCCGGGACCAGTCACAGATACGCAGTATTTT
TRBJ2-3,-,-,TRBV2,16,CASMPAGATRGGTQYF,TGTGCCAGCATGCCGGCGGGGGCCACCCGAGGGGGTACGCAGTATTTT
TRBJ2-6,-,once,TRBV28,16,CASSLFKTGGANVLTF,TGTGCCAGCAGTTTATTCAAGACCGGGGGGGCCAACGTCCTGACTTTC
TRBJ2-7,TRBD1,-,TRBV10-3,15,CAISESGTGLYEQYF,TGTGCCATCAGTGAGTCCGGGACAGGGTTGTACGAGCAGTACTTC
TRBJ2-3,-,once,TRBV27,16,CASSLRGQTSTDTQYF,TGTGCCAGCAGTTTACGAGGACAGACTAGCACAGATACGCAGTATTTT
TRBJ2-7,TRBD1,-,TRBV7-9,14,CASSLEQGAYEQYF,TGTGCCAGCAGCTTAGAACAGGGGGCCTACGAGCAGTACTTC
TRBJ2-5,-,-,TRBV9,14,CASSPRHGRETQYF,TGTGCCAGCAGCCCTAGACACGGGCGGGAGACCCAGTACTTC
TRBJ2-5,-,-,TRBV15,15,CATSRSTGPEETQYF,TGTGCCACCAGCAGGTCGACAGGCCCCGAAGAGACCCAGTACTTC
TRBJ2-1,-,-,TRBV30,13,CAWSGTAYNEQFF,TGTGCCTGGAGTGGGACAGCTTACAATGAGCAGTTCTTC
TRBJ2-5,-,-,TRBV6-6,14,CASSYSNREKTQYF,TGTGCCAGCAGTTACTCGAACAGGGAAAAGACCCAGTACTTC
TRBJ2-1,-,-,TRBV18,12,CASSPQGNEQFF,TGTGCCAGCTCACCACAGGGTAATGAGCAGTTCTTC
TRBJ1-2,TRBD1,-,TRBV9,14,CASSVGQGLPTYTF,TGTGCCAGCAGCGTGGGACAGGGGTTACCAACCTACACCTTC
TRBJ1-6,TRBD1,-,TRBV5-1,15,CASSGGQAYNSPLHF,TGCGCCAGCAGCGGCGGACAGGCCTATAATTCACCCCTCCACTTT
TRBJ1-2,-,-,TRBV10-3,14,CAISGGSLSYGYTF,TGTGCCATCAGTGGAGGCAGCTTAAGCTATGGCTACACCTTC
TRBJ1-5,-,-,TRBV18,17,CASSPGTGGSQNQPQHF,TGTGCCAGCTCACCCGGGACGGGGGGTTCTCAGAATCAGCCCCAGCATTTT
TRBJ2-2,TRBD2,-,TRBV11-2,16,CASSFSSLAGTGELFF,TGTGCCAGCAGCTTTAGTTCCCTAGCGGGCACCGGGGAGCTGTTTTTT
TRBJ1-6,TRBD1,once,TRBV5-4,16,CASSLDRGRRNSPLHF,TGTGCCAGCAGCTTGGATAGGGGGCGCAGAAATTCACCCCTCCACTTT
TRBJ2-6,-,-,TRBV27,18,CASSFRGGRLSGANVLTF,TGTGCCAGCAGTTTTCGGGGAGGCAGACTCTCTGGGGCCAACGTCCTGACTTTC
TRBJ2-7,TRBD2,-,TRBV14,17,CASSQDRRLAEIYEQYF,TGTGCCAGCAGCCAAGATAGACGGCTAGCGGAGATTTACGAGCAGTACTTC
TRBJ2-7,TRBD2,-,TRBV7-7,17,CASSLAYRTSSPYEQYF,TGTGCTAGCAGCTTAGCTTATCGGACTAGCTCTCCCTACGAGCAGTACTTC
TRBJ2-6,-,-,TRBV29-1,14,CSAQGGAGANVLTF,TGCAGCGCCCAAGGGGGGGCTGGGGCCAACGTCCTGACTTTC
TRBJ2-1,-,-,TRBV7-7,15,CASSSTRLAMNEQFF,TGTGCCAGCAGCTCCACTCGGCTAGCGATGAATGAGCAGTTCTTC
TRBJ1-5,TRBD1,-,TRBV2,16,CATTSLPGQRNQPQHF,TGTGCCACCACATCTCTTCCGGGACAGAGAAATCAGCCCCAGCATTTT
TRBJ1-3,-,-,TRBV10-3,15,CAISEGRGAGNTIYF,TGTGCCATCAGTGAGGGCCGGGGGGCTGGAAACACCATATATTTT
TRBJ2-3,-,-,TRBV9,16,CASSVGLGGGTDTQYF,TGTGCCAGCAGCGTCGGGCTAGGGGGGGGCACAGATACGCAGTATTTT
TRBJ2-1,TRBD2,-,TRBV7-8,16,CASSSRTSGRENEQFF,TGTGCCAGCAGCTCGAGGACTAGCGGGAGGGAGAATGAGCAGTTCTTC
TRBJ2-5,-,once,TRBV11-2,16,CASSLVKTPYGETQYF,TGTGCCAGCAGCTTAGTAAAGACCCCCTACGGAGAGACCCAGTACTTC
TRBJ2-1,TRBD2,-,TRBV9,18,CASSVTHGGGVPHNEQFF,TGTGCCAGCAGCGTAACTCACGGGGGGGGAGTGCCCCACAATGAGCAGTTCTTC
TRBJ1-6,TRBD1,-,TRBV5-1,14,CASSPGDSYSPLHF,TGCGCCAGCAGCCCCGGGGACAGCTATTCACCCCTCCACTTT
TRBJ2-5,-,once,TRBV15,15,CATSRDVALQETQYF,TGTGCCACCAGCAGAGATGTAGCGCTGCAAGAGACCCAGTACTTC
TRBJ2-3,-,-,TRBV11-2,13,CASSFEQADTQYF,TGTGCCAGCAGCTTTGAGCAGGCAGATACGCAGTATTTT